The subject of this entry is one TCR beta chain. This clonotype has a handful of counts. Its target antigen remains unknown. Base qualities were left out, and no much larger clone turns up one base away. For sequencing, an Illumina NovaSeq 6000 was employed. TCRalpha and TCRbeta cDNA libraries were built by 5'RACE with constant-segment primers, adding sample barcodes and unique molecular identifiers. Trizol reagent was used to extract RNA from every sample. Libraries were amplified in two PCR steps, with a second sample barcode and Illumina TruSeq adapters added in the second step. Libraries were sequenced on an Illumina NovaSeq with 2 x 150 bp paired-end reads. For the original study's pipeline: Demultiplexing of reads and collapsing into UMI-guided consensus sequences were performed with migec v1.2.7. With mixcr v2.1.11, UMI consensuses were aligned to TRA and TRB V and J templates and assembled into clonotypes. A clonotype was counted as expanded or contracted only if both edgeR and NoisET called the change significant, with noise models trained on biological replicates. For edgeR calls, a false discovery rate-adjusted p below 0.01 and a log2 fold-change threshold of 1 were applied. PCA with hierarchical clustering of max-normalized trajectories of the 1000 most abundant clonotypes was used as exploratory dynamics analysis. The CD4 or CD8 phenotype of responding clones was assigned using the separately sequenced CD4+ and CD8+ repertoires. In-frame beta chains were kept once TCRdb had trimmed the public reads at Q25 with fastp and called clones with MiXCR. Every distinct CDR3 protein forms one entry, paired with its most common genes and DNA. These V and J calls are TCRdb output, not the study's own analysis. Here the sample has fewer than 650,000 distinct CDR3 sequences; 15% to 20% occur a single time. Together, the top ten hold about 8.1% of the sample.

This sample was taken from a study of T-cell memory formation after mild COVID-19 (dated by TCRdb to the early 2020s). Context from the whole study: TCR sequence clusters from the two donors were largely donor specific. T-cell clones expanding and contracting after mild COVID-19 in a couple of donors were tracked by longitudinal TCRalpha and TCRbeta repertoire sequencing. Two young, previously healthy adult volunteers made up the cohort, one male and one female.

CDR1 SGHRS and CDR2 YFSETQ were looked up in the germline V gene. V is pared back by 1 base and J by 4 bases, with 11 bases lying between the germline termini. Including cysteine and phenylalanine, the CDR3 has 14 amino acids. The read is trimmed to its CDR3 DNA, 42 bases read in frame from base 1. Overall results and qualifications from the work: The study covered only a couple of mild cases, and larger cohorts including severe cases with pre-infection samples were considered necessary. SARS-CoV-2 specificity was not confirmed for the second-wave clones peaking on day 37. Contracting CD4+ clones were found mainly in CM and EM memory subsets, while CD8+ clones were enriched in EMRA. Clones that contracted from day 15 to 85 showed balanced CD4/CD8 phenotypes, whereas a second wave of clones that expanded from day 15 to 37 leaned towards CD4+. The detection of some responding clones in pre-infection memory suggests that pre-existing cross-reactive memory T cells joined the SARS-CoV-2 response.

Ficoll-Paque density gradient centrifugation was used to isolate PBMCs. The material sequenced was PBMCs or a T cell subset sorted from them (not recorded which). The source of this sequence is an adult woman who had mild COVID-19 (a few samples of this study predate the infection). The sample titles of this study are shuffled in the database, so cell type and time point are left out; the donor was told from shared clones. The chain links TRBV5-1 with TRBJ1-1; the D segment cannot be called with confidence. The CDR3 region reads CASSLSDRATEAFF. The DNA sequence reads TGCGCCAGCAGCTTGAGCGACCGGGCCACTGAAGCTTTCTTT.